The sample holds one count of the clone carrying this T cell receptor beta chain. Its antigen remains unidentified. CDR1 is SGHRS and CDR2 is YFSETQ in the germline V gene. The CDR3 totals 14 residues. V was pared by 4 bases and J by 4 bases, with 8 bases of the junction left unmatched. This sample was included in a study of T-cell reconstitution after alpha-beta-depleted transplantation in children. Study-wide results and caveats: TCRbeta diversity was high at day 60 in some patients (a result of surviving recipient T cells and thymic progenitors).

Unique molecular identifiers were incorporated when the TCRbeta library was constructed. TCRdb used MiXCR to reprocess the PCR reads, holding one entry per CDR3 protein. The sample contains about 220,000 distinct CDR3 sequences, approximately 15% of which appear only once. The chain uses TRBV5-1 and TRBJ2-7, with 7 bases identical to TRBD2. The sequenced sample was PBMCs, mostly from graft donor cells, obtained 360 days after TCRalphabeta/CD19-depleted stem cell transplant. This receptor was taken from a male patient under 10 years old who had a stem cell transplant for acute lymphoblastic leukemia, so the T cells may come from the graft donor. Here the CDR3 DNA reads TGCGCCAGCAGCCTCATTAGCGGGCCATACGAGCAGTACTTC. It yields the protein CASSLISGPYEQYF.